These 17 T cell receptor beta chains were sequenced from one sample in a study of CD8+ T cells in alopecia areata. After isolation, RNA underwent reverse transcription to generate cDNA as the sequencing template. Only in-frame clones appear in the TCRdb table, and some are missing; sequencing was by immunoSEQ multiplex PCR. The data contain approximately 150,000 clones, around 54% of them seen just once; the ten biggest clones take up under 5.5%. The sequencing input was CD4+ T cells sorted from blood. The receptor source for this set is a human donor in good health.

In DNA form, the CDR3 reads TGTGCCAGCAGAAGAGCGGGGGCGGGAGAGCAGTACTTC. It is translated as CASRRAGAGEQYF. The rearrangement links TRBV13 to TRBJ2-7; 8 bases are shared with TRBD2. CDR3 length: 13 amino acids. The J segment lost 7 bases and the V segment lost 6 bases, leaving 8 bases of the junction unmatched. CDR1 and CDR2 (germline): PRHDT, FYEKMQ (reference sequence).

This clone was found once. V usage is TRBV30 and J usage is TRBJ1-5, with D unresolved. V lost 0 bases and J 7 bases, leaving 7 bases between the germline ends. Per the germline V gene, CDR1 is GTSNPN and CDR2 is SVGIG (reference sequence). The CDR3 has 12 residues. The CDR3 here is CAWSVPYQPQHF. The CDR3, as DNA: TGTGCCTGGAGTGTCCCCTACCAGCCCCAGCATTTT.

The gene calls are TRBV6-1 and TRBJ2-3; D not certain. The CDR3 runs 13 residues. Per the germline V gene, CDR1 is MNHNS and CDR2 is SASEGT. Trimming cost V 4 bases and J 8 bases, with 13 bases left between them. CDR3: CASSGWGWVTQYF. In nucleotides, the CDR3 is TGTGCCAGCAGTGGATGGGGATGGGTTACGCAGTATTTT.

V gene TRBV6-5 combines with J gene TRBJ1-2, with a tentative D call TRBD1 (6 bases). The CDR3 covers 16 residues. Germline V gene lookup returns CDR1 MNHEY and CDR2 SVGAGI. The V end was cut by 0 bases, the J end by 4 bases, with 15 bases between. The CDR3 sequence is CASSYSNGGRAYGYTF. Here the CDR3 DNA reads TGTGCCAGCAGTTACTCGAACGGGGGGCGCGCCTATGGCTACACCTTC.

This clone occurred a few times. The CDR3 spells CASSLRGSGEQFF. The CDR3 region has the DNA TGTGCCAGCAGCTTAAGAGGGAGTGGGGAGCAGTTCTTC. The gene calls are TRBV7-2 and TRBJ2-1; D might be TRBD2 (5 bases). Germline assignment: CDR1 SGHTA and CDR2 FQGNSA. The CDR3 is 13 amino acids. V shed 2 bases and J shed 10 bases, with 12 bases lying between them.

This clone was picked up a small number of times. The CDR3 nucleotides are TGTGCCTGGGACAGGGCGGTTGCCGGGGAGCTGTTTTTT. Amino acid sequence: CAWDRAVAGELFF. J is TRBJ2-2 and V is TRBV30; 7 nucleotides agree with TRBD1. CDR3 length equals 13 residues. Germline V CDR1 and CDR2: GTSNPN, SVGIG (reference sequence). V dropped 5 bases and J dropped 6; count of bases not matched to a gene: 6.

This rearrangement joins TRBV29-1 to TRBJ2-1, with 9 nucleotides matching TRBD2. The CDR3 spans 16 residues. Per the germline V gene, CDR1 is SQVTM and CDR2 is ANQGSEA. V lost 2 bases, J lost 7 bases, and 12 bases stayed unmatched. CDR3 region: CSVERFSGRIENEQFF. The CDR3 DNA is TGCAGCGTTGAAAGATTTAGCGGGAGAATTGAGAATGAGCAGTTCTTC.

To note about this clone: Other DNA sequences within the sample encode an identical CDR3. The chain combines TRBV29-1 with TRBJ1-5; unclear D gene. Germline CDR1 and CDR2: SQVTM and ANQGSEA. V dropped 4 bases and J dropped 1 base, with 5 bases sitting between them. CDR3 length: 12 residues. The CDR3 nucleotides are TGCAGCGTTGCGGACAGCAATCAGCCCCAGCATTTT. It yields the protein CSVADSNQPQHF.

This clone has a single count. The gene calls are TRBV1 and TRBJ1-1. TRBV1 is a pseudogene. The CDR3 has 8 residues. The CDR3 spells CTSRKAFF. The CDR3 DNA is TGCACCAGCAGAAAAGCTTTCTTT.

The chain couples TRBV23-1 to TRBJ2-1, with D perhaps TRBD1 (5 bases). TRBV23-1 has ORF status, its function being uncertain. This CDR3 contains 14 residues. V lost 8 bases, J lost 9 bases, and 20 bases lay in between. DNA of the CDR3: TGCGCCAGCCGTACTTGGTGGGGCTGGTGTGAGCAGTTCTTC. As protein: CASRTWWGWCEQFF.

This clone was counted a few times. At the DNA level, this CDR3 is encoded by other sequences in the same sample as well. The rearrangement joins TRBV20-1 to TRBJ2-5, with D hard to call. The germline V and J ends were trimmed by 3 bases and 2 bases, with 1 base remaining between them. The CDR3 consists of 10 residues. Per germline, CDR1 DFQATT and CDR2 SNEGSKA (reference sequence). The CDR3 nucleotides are TGCAGTGCTAGTCAAGAGACCCAGTACTTC. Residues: CSASQETQYF.

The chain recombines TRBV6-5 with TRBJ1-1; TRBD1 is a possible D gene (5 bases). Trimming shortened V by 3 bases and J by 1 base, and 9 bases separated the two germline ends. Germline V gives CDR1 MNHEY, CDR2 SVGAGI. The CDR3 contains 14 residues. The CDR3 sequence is CASSYGHTNTEAFF. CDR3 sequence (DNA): TGTGCCAGCAGTTATGGACATACGAACACTGAAGCTTTCTTT.

The CDR3 DNA is TGTGCCTGGAGTGTAACGTTGTACTACACCTTC. Translating gives CAWSVTLYYTF. V gene TRBV30 combines with J gene TRBJ1-2; unclear D gene. Per germline, CDR1 GTSNPN and CDR2 SVGIG (reference sequence). The CDR3 contains 11 residues. V dropped 0 bases and J dropped 10 bases, with 9 bases sitting between them.

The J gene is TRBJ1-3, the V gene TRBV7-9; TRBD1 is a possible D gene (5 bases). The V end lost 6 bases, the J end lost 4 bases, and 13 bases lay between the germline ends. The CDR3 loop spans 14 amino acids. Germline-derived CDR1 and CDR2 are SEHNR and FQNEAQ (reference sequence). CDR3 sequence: CASSTGTLGNTIYF. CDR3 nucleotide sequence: TGTGCCAGCAGTACCGGGACGTTAGGAAACACCATATATTTT.

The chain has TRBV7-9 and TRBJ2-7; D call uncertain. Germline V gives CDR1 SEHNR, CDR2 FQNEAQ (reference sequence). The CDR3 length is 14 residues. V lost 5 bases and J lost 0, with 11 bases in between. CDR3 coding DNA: TGTGCCAGCAGCATACACTCGAGCTCCTACGAGCAGTACTTC. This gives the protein CASSIHSSSYEQYF.

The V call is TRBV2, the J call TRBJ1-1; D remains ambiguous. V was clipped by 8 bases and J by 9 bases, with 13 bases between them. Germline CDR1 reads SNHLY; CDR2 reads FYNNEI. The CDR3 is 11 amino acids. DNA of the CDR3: TGTGCCAGCGGGGATGAAGGGAAAGCTTTCTTT. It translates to CASGDEGKAFF.

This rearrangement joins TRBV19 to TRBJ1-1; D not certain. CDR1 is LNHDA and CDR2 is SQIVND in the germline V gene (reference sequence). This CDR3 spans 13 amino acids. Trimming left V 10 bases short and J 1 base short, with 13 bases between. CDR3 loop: CATSGQPNTEAFF. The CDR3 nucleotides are TGTGCCACCTCCGGTCAGCCGAACACTGAAGCTTTCTTT. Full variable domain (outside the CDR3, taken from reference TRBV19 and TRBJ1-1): DGGITQSPKYLFRKEGQNVTLSCEQNLNHDAMYWYRQDPGQGLRLIYYSQIVNDFQKGDIAEGYSVSREKKESFPLTVTSAQKNPTAFYLCATSGQPNTEAFFGQGTRLTVV.